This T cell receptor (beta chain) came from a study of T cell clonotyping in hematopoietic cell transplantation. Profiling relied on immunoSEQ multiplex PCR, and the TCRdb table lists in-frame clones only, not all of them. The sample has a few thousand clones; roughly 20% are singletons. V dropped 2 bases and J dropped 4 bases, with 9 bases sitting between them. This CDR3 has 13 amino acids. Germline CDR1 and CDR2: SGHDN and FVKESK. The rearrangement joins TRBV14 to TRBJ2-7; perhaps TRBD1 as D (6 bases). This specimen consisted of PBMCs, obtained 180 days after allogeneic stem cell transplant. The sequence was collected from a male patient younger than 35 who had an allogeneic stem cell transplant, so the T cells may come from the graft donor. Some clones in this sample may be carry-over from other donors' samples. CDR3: CASSQWTAYEQYF. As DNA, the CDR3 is TGTGCCAGCAGCCAATGGACAGCGTACGAGCAGTACTTC.